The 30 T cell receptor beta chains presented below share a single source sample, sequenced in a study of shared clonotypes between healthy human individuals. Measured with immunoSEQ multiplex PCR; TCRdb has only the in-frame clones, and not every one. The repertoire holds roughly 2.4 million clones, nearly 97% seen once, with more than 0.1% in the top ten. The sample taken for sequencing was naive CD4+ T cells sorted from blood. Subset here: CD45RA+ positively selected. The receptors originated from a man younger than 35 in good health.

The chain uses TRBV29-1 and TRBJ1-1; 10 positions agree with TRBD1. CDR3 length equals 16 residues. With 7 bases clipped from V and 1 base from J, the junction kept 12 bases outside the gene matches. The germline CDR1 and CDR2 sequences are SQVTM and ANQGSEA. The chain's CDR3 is CSARQGARASNTEAFF. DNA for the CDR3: TGCAGCGCACGACAGGGGGCGCGGGCATCGAACACTGAAGCTTTCTTT.

The CDR3 coding sequence is TGTGCCAGCAGTGATAGGCAGACCAACTATGGCTACACCTTC. It encodes CASSDRQTNYGYTF. This rearrangement joins TRBV6-1 to TRBJ1-2, with D unclear. This CDR3 has 14 residues. V was shortened by 3 bases and J by 2 bases, with 10 bases between the two germline ends. From germline, CDR1 is MNHNS and CDR2 SASEGT.

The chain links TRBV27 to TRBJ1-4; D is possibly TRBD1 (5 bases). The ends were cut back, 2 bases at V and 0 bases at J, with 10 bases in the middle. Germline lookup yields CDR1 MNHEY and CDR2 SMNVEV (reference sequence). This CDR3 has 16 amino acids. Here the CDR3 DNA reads TGTGCCAGCAGTTTAGGGACGTTTGCAACTAATGAAAAACTGTTTTTT. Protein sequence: CASSLGTFATNEKLFF. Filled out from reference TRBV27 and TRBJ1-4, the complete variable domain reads EAQVTQNPRYLITVTGKKLTVTCSQNMNHEYMSWYRQDPGLGLRQIYYSMNVEVTDKGDVPEGYKVSRKEKRNFPLILESPSPNQTSLYFCASSLGTFATNEKLFFGSGTQLSVL.

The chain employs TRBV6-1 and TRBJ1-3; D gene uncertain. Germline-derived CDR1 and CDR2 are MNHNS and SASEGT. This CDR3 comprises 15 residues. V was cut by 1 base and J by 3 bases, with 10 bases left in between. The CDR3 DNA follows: TGTGCCAGCAGTGAAGGCCGCCTCGGTGGAAACACCATATATTTT. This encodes CASSEGRLGGNTIYF.

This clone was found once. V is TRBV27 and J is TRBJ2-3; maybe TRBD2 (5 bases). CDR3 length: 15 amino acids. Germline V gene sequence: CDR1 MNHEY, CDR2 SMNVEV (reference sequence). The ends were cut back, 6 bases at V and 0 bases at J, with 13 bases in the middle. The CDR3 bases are TGTGCCAGCAGGAGGGAGATTTCTAGCACAGATACGCAGTATTTT. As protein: CASRREISSTDTQYF.

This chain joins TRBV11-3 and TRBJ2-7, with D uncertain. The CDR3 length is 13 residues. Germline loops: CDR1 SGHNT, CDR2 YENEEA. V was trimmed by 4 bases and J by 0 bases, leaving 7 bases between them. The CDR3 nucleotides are TGTGCCAGCAGCTCGGACGACTCCTACGAGCAGTACTTC. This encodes CASSSDDSYEQYF.

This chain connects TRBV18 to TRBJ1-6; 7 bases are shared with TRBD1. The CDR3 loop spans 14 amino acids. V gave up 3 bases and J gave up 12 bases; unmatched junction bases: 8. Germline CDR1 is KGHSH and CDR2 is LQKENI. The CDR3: CASSPGRGDRPLHF. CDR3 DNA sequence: TGTGCCAGCTCACCGGGCAGGGGGGATCGACCCCTCCACTTT. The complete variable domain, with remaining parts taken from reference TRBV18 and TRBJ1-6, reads NAGVMQNPRHLVRRRGQEARLRCSPMKGHSHVYWYRQLPEEGLKFMVYLQKENIIDESGMPKERFSAEFPKEGPSILRIQQVVRGDSAAYFCASSPGRGDRPLHFGNGTRLTVT.

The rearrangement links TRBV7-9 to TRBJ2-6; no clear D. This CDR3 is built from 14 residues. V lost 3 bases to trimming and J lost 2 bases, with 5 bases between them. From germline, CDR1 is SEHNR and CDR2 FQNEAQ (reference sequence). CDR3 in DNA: TGTGCCAGCAGCTTCTCGCCTGGGGCCAACGTCCTGACTTTC. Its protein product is CASSFSPGANVLTF.

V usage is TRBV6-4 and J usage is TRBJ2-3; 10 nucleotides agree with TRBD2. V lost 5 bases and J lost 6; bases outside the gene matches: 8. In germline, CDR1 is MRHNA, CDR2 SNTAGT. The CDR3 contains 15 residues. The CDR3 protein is CASSNLAGVGDTQYF. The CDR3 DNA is TGTGCCAGCAGTAACCTAGCGGGAGTAGGTGATACGCAGTATTTT.

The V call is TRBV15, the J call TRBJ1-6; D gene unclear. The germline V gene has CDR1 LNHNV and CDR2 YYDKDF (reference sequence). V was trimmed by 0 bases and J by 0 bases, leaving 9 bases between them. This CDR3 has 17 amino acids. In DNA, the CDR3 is TGTGCCACCAGCAGAGATAGAGGGAGCTCCTATAATTCACCCCTCCACTTT. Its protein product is CATSRDRGSSYNSPLHF.

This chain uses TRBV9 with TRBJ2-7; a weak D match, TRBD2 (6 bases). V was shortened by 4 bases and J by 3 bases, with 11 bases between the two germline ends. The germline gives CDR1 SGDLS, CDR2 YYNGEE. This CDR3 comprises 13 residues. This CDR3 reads CASSPGGDYEQYF. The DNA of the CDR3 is TGTGCCAGCAGCCCAGGAGGGGACTACGAGCAGTACTTC.

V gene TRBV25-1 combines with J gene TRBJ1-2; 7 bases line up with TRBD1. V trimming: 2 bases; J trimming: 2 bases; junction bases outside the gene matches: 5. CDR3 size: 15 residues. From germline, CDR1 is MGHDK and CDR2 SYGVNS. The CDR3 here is CASSETGTDNYGYTF. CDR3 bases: TGTGCCAGCAGTGAAACCGGGACAGACAACTATGGCTACACCTTC.

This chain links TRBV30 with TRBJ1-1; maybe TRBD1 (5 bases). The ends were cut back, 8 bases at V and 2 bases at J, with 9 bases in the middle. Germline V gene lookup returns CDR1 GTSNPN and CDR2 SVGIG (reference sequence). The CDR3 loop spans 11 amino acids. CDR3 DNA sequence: TGTGCCGGGGGGGAAAACACTGAAGCTTTCTTT. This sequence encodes CAGGENTEAFF.

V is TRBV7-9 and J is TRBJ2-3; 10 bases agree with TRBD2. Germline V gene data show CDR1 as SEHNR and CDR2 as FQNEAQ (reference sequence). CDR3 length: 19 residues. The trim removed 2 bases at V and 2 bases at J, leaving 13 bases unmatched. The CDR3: CASSLLPSGGFLATDTQYF. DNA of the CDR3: TGTGCCAGCAGCTTACTGCCTAGCGGGGGTTTTCTGGCCACAGATACGCAGTATTTT.

The CDR3 DNA is TGCGCCAGCAAGGAAATGGACACCTACGAGCAGTACTTC. Its protein is CASKEMDTYEQYF. The gene calls are TRBV5-1 and TRBJ2-7; D is perhaps TRBD1 (5 bases). This CDR3 spans 13 amino acids. The V end was cut by 6 bases, the J end by 2 bases, with 12 bases between. Germline assignment: CDR1 SGHRS and CDR2 YFSETQ.

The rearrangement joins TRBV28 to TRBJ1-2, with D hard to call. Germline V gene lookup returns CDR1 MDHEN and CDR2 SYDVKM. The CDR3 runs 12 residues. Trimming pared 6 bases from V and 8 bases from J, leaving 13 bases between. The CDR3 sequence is CASSRRRRGYTF. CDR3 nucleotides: TGTGCCAGCAGCCGGAGGCGCAGGGGCTACACCTTC.

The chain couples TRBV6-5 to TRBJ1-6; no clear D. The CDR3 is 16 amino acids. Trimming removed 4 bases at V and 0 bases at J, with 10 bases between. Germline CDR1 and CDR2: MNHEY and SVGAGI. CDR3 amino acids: CASSSAANSYNSPLHF. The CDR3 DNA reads TGTGCCAGCAGTTCCGCAGCTAACTCCTATAATTCACCCCTCCACTTT.

CDR3 protein: CATPGTSGTRRNTGELFF. CDR3 nucleotides: TGTGCCACCCCGGGGACTAGCGGGACGCGGAGGAACACCGGGGAGCTGTTTTTT. V and J are TRBV10-3 and TRBJ2-2; 13 bases fit TRBD2. From germline, CDR1 is ENHRY and CDR2 SYGVKD. V dropped 10 bases and J dropped 1; count of bases not matched to a gene: 12. The CDR3 sequence is 18 residues long.

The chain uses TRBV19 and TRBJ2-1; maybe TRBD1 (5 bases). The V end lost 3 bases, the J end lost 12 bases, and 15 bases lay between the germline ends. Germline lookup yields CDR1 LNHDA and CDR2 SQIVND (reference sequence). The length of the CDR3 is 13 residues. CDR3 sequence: CASSIQGLGWQFF. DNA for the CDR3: TGTGCCAGTAGTATTCAGGGCCTAGGATGGCAGTTCTTC. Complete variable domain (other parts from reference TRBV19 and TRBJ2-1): DGGITQSPKYLFRKEGQNVTLSCEQNLNHDAMYWYRQDPGQGLRLIYYSQIVNDFQKGDIAEGYSVSREKKESFPLTVTSAQKNPTAFYLCASSIQGLGWQFFGPGTRLTVL.

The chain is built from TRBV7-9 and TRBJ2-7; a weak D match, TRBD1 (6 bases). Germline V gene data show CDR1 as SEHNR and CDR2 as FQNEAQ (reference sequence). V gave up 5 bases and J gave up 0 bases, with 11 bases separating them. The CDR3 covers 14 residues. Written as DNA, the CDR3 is TGTGCCAGCAGCATTACAGGGTCCTCCTACGAGCAGTACTTC. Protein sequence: CASSITGSSYEQYF. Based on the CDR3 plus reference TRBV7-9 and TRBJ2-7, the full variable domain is DTGVSQNPRHKITKRGQNVTFRCDPISEHNRLYWYRQTLGQGPEFLTYFQNEAQLEKSRLLSDRFSAERPKGSFSTLEIQRTEQGDSAMYLCASSITGSSYEQYFGPGTRLTVT.

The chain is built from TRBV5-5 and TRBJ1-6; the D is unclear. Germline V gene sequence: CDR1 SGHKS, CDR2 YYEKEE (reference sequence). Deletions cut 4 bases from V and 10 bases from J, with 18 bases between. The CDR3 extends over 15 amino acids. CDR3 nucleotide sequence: TGTGCCAGCAGCCCAGGACGGTTTTCAGGATCACCCCTCCACTTT. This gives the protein CASSPGRFSGSPLHF.

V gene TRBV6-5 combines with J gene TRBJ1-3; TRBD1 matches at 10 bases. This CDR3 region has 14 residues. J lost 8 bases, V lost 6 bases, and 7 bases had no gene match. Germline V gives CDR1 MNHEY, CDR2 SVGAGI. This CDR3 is CASRPGTGAHTIYF. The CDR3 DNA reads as TGTGCCAGCAGGCCCGGGACAGGGGCTCACACCATATATTTT.

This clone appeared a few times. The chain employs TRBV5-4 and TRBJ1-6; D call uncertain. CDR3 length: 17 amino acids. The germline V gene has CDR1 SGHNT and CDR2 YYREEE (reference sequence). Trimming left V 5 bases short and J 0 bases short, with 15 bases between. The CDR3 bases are TGTGCCAGCAGTTTCGGACCGTCGAGCTCCTATAATTCACCCCTCCACTTT. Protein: CASSFGPSSSYNSPLHF.

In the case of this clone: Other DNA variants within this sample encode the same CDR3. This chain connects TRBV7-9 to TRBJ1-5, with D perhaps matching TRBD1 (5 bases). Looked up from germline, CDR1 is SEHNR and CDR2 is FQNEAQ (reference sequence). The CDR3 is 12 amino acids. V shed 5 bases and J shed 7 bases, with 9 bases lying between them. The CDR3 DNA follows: TGTGCCAGCAGCCCCGGGGGGCAGCCCCAGCATTTT. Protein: CASSPGGQPQHF.

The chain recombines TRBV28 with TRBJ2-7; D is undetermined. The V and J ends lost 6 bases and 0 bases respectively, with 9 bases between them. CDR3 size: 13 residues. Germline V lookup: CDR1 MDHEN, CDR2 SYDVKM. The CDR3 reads CASRDWSSYEQYF. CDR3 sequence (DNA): TGTGCCAGCAGAGACTGGAGCTCCTACGAGCAGTACTTC.

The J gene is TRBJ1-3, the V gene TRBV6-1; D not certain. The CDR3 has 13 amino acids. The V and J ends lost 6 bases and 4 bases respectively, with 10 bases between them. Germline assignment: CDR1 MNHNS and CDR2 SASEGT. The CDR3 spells CASSDNPGNTIYF. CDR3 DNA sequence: TGTGCCAGCAGCGATAATCCGGGAAACACCATATATTTT.

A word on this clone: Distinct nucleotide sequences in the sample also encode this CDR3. Here the CDR3 DNA reads TGTGCCAGCAGTGGACTAGCGGGCGAGCAGTTCTTC. It specifies CASSGLAGEQFF. V gene TRBV2 combines with J gene TRBJ2-1; TRBD2 matches at 10 bases. V lost 4 bases, J lost 10 bases, and 1 base stayed unmatched. The CDR3 loop spans 12 amino acids. Germline V gene data show CDR1 as SNHLY and CDR2 as FYNNEI. The whole variable domain, filled in from reference TRBV2 and TRBJ2-1, reads EPEVTQTPSHQVTQMGQEVILRCVPISNHLYFYWYRQILGQKVEFLVSFYNNEISEKSEIFDDQFSVERPDGSNFTLKIRSTKLEDSAMYFCASSGLAGEQFFGPGTRLTVL.

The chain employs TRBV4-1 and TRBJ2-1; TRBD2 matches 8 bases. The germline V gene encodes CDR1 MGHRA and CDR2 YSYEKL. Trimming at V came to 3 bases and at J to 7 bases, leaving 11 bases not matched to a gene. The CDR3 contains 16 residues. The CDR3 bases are TGCGCCAGCAGCCACCCGGGAGACCCGGGAGGGAATGAGCAGTTCTTC. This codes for CASSHPGDPGGNEQFF.

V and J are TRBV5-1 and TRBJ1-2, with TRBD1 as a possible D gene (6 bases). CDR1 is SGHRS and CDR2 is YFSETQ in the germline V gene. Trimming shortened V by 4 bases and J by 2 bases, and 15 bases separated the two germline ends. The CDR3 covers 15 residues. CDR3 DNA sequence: TGCGCCAGCAGCCGAAACTCTCAGGGGAACTATGGCTACACCTTC. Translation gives CASSRNSQGNYGYTF.

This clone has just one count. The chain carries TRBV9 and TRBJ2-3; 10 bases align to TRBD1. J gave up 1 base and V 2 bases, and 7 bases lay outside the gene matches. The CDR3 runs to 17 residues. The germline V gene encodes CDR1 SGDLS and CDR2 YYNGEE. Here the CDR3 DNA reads TGTGCCAGCAGCGTCAAAGCCGGGACAGGGGGCACAGATACGCAGTATTTT. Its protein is CASSVKAGTGGTDTQYF.